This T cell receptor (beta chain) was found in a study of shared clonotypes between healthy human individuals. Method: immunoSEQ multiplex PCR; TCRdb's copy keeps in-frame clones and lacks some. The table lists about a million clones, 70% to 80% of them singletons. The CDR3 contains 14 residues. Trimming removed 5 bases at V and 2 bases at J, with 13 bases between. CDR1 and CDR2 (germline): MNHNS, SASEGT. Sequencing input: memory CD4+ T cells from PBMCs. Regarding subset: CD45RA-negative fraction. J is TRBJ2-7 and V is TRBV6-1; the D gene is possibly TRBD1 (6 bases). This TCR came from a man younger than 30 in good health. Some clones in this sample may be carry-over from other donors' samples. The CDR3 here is CASSPGHRTYEQYF. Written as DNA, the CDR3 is TGTGCCAGCAGTCCGGGACACCGGACCTACGAGCAGTACTTC.